These T cell receptor beta chains were read from a single sample in a study of T cells in Graves' hyperthyroidism and ophthalmopathy. TCRdb fed the multiplex PCR reads into MiXCR, producing one record per CDR3 protein. This table has approximately 380,000 distinct CDR3 sequences, about 14% appearing once. Sequences were obtained from blood. The receptor set was obtained from a man over 45 with Graves' ophthalmopathy. Each CDR3 is given with its conserved first and last residue. D genes are given only for firm matches. Clone size appears in some rows only: once, few, many, or a class for an expanded clone.

clone_size	v_call	j_call	d_call	cdr3_nt	cdr3_aa
many	TRBV7-9	TRBJ2-1	TRBD2	TGTGCCAGCAGTTTTTCCCTACTGAGAGCGGGAGGGAATGAGCAGTTCTTC	CASSFSLLRAGGNEQFF
many	TRBV6-1	TRBJ2-7	NA	TGTGCCAGCAGTGAAGAACGGGGTTACGAGCAGTACTTC	CASSEERGYEQYF
NA	TRBV7-2	TRBJ2-7	NA	TGTGCCAGCAGCGCCCAGAGGCTAGCCGCCTTTGGCGAGCAGTACTTC	CASSAQRLAAFGEQYF
once	TRBV19	TRBJ2-3	TRBD2	TGTGCCAGTAGACACCTAGCGGGAGCTACAGATACGCAGTATTTT	CASRHLAGATDTQYF
many	TRBV20-1	TRBJ2-1	NA	TGCAGTGCTAGGACCGAGAGCTGGGCCTACAATGAGCAGTTCTTC	CSARTESWAYNEQFF
many	TRBV6-1	TRBJ2-7	NA	TGTGCCAGCATGGCACAGGAGGGCCCCTACGAGCAGTACTTC	CASMAQEGPYEQYF
NA	TRBV15	TRBJ2-1	NA	TGTGCCACCAGCAGAGGATCGCCGGGACAACCGGGGAGGGAGCAGTTCTTC	CATSRGSPGQPGREQFF
few	TRBV7-3	TRBJ2-7	NA	TGTGCCAGCAGCTTAACTCGCGGAAGATCCTACGAGCAGTACTTC	CASSLTRGRSYEQYF
many	TRBV12-5	TRBJ2-1	NA	TGTGCTAGTGCCACGACCACAGGGTATTCCTACAATGAGCAGTTCTTC	CASATTTGYSYNEQFF
few	TRBV7-2	TRBJ2-5	TRBD1	TGTGCCAGCAGCCCGAAGAGGCAGGGGGTCGGGGAGACCCAGTACTTC	CASSPKRQGVGETQYF
NA	TRBV6-5	TRBJ1-5	NA	TGTGCCAGCAGTTTACGGGAGGGCAATCAGCCCCAGCATTTT	CASSLREGNQPQHF
many	TRBV12-3/TRBV12-4	TRBJ2-5	TRBD1	TGTGCCAGCTCACCACGGACAGGCCAAGAGACCCAGTACTTC	CASSPRTGQETQYF
many	TRBV2	TRBJ2-3	NA	TGTGCCAGCAGTGAAGCGGCCCAGGGGGGGCAGTATTTT	CASSEAAQGGQYF
many	TRBV4-1	TRBJ2-1	NA	TGCGCCAGCAGCCCTCGGCAGGGGTTGTACAATGAGCAGTTCTTC	CASSPRQGLYNEQFF
few	TRBV7-9	TRBJ1-2	NA	TGTGCCAGCAGCCCGCTGGGGTCCTATGGCTACACCTTC	CASSPLGSYGYTF
many	TRBV29-1	TRBJ2-3	TRBD2	TGCAGCGTTTCTAGCGGGAGTACAGATACGCAGTATTTT	CSVSSGSTDTQYF
many	TRBV10-3	TRBJ1-1	NA	TGTGCCATCAGTGGGAGCAGGGACCGGGACACTGAAGCTTTCTTT	CAISGSRDRDTEAFF
many	TRBV20-1	TRBJ2-5	TRBD1	TGCAGTGCTAGTAAACAGGGGGGAGAGACCCAGTACTTC	CSASKQGGETQYF
many	TRBV6-1	TRBJ2-7	NA	TGTGCCAGCAGTTACGAAGCGGAGGGGGGGTACGAGCAGTACTTC	CASSYEAEGGYEQYF
NA	TRBV5-1	TRBJ2-3	TRBD2	TGCGCCAGCAACACGGGACTAGCAACGGATACGCAGTATTTT	CASNTGLATDTQYF
NA	TRBV6-5	TRBJ1-2	TRBD1	TGTGCCAGCAGTTACCGGACAGGGGAAGGCTACACCTTC	CASSYRTGEGYTF
NA	TRBV28	TRBJ2-1	TRBD2	TGTGCCAGCAGTTCCATAACAGGACTAGCGGGAGGACGCTACAATGAGCAGTTCTTC	CASSSITGLAGGRYNEQFF